The clone carrying this TCR beta chain was recorded a few times. Since all of the isolated RNA was reverse transcribed, expressed TCRB transcripts were what got sequenced. The assay was immunoSEQ multiplex PCR, and TCRdb's table has in-frame clones only and misses some. The repertoire holds 250,000 to 300,000 clones, 8% seen once, with 0.9% to 1.2% in the top ten. The sample is drawn from a study of beta chain features in type 1 diabetes. Germline V gives CDR1 SGHRS, CDR2 YFSETQ. This CDR3 spans 13 amino acids. The V gene lost 0 bases and the J gene lost 7 bases, with 7 bases spanning the gap. This clonotype was sampled from a young woman in good health. The specimen was central memory CD4+ T cells from blood. The chain has TRBV5-1 and TRBJ1-4; no firm D call. DNA for the CDR3: TGCGCCAGCAGCTTGGGAGGAGGTGAAAAACTGTTTTTT. It specifies CASSLGGGEKLFF.